Listed below are T cell receptor beta chains from one sample, sequenced in a study of cytomegalovirus exposure and HLA in healthy donors. Using immunoSEQ multiplex PCR, the repertoire was profiled, and TCRdb retains in-frame clones only, with some absent. The sample holds around 33,000 clones. Input material: PBMCs. These receptors originate from a man aged 35-49 years in good health and CMV-seronegative. Both conserved end residues are part of each CDR3. D genes are given only for firm matches. Clone size is given for some rows only: seen once, a few or many times, or a class if the clone is expanded.

-	-	TRBV5-1	TRBJ1-2	TGCGCCAGCAGCGCAGGACAGATCTATGGCTACACCTTC	CASSAGQIYGYTF
-	-	TRBV18	TRBJ1-2	TGTGCCAGCTCACCTCGTTCAGCGATTAACTATGGCTACACCTTC	CASSPRSAINYGYTF
TRBD2	-	TRBV4-1	TRBJ2-2	TGCGCCAGCAGCCGGACTAGCGGGAGGGCCTCGAACGTGCCCGGGGAGCTGTTTTTT	CASSRTSGRASNVPGELFF
-	medium-sized	TRBV6-4	TRBJ2-3	TGTGCCAGCAGTGACTCAGGGGTGGCAGATACGCAGTATTTT	CASSDSGVADTQYF
-	-	TRBV25-1	TRBJ2-7	TGTGCCAGCAGTGAACATACTGCCTCCTACGAGCAGTACTTC	CASSEHTASYEQYF
TRBD1	-	TRBV6-5	TRBJ1-2	TGTGCCAGCAGTCCGACAGGGGGCCCCTATGGCTACACCTTC	CASSPTGGPYGYTF
TRBD1	-	TRBV6-5	TRBJ2-7	TGTGCCAGCAGGAAATCGGGACAGGGGGTTTACGAGCAGTACTTC	CASRKSGQGVYEQYF
-	-	TRBV10-1	TRBJ2-3	TGCGCCAGCAGCGGGAGCACAGATACGCAGTATTTT	CASSGSTDTQYF
-	-	TRBV20-1	TRBJ2-1	TGCAGTGCTGGCAAAAATGAGCAGTTCTTC	CSAGKNEQFF
-	-	TRBV5-1	TRBJ1-1	TGCGCCAGCAGCTTATCAGACACTGAAGCTTTCTTT	CASSLSDTEAFF
-	-	TRBV5-1	TRBJ2-2	TGCGCCAGCAGCTCAACAGGCGCGAACACCGGGGAGCTGTTTTTT	CASSSTGANTGELFF
-	-	TRBV11-2	TRBJ2-3	TGTGCCAGCAGTGCAACAGGGAGGGGCACAGATACGCAGTATTTT	CASSATGRGTDTQYF
-	-	TRBV27	TRBJ1-5	TGTGCCAGCAGTTTCTCGGCAGGGTATCCTGGAAGCCAGCCCCAGCATTTT	CASSFSAGYPGSQPQHF
TRBD2	-	TRBV29-1	TRBJ2-1	TGCAGCGTTGTTGCTAGCGGGATTGGGGAGCAGTTCTTC	CSVVASGIGEQFF
TRBD1	-	TRBV5-6	TRBJ1-2	TGTGCCAGCAGCAGACAGGGAAGAGGGGCCTATGGCTACACCTTC	CASSRQGRGAYGYTF
TRBD1	-	TRBV5-1	TRBJ2-1	TGCGCCAGCAGCCCCCAGGGGGACAGGGGTCGGAATGAGCAGTTCTTC	CASSPQGDRGRNEQFF
TRBD1	-	TRBV5-1	TRBJ2-4	TGCGCCAGCAGCTTGCGGACAGGGGCGGAGGCCAAAAACATTCAGTACTTC	CASSLRTGAEAKNIQYF
-	-	TRBV7-6	TRBJ2-7	TGTGCCAGCAGCTTAGGTTCTTCAGCGGAACTAACCTACGAGCAGTACTTC	CASSLGSSAELTYEQYF
-	-	TRBV4-2	TRBJ1-3	TGTGCCAGCAGCCAAGATCACTCAGGGTTCTCTGGAAACACCATATATTTT	CASSQDHSGFSGNTIYF
TRBD1	-	TRBV18	TRBJ1-1	TGTGCCAGCTCACAGGTGACAGGGCTGAACACTGAAGCTTTCTTT	CASSQVTGLNTEAFF
-	-	TRBV5-4	TRBJ2-7	TGTGCCAGCAGCTTAAATCAGGGTAGCAACGAGCAGTACTTC	CASSLNQGSNEQYF
-	-	TRBV29-1	TRBJ1-1	TGCAGCGCATCGTTCTTTACAGGATTGAACACTGAAGCTTTCTTT	CSASFFTGLNTEAFF
TRBD1	-	TRBV27	TRBJ1-4	TGTGCCAGCAGTTCAAGGACAGGTGAAAAACTGTTTTTT	CASSSRTGEKLFF
-	-	TRBV29-1	TRBJ1-1	TGCAGCGTTAGTGGGGAGGGACTAGGAGCTTTCTTT	CSVSGEGLGAFF
-	-	TRBV19	TRBJ2-4	TGTGCCAGTGGTATTGGAGGTAACATTCAGTACTTC	CASGIGGNIQYF
-	-	TRBV11-3	TRBJ1-2	TGTGCCAGCAGCGCCGGGGTCCTACGGAACTATGGCTACACCTTC	CASSAGVLRNYGYTF
TRBD1	-	TRBV5-1	TRBJ2-7	TGCGCCAGCAGCTTGTCCCCCGGGACAGGGCTCTACGAGCAGTACTTC	CASSLSPGTGLYEQYF
-	-	TRBV11-2	TRBJ2-3	TGTGCCAGCAGCGCGTGGAGGGCCCGCGACACAGATACGCAGTATTTT	CASSAWRARDTDTQYF
TRBD1	-	TRBV18	TRBJ1-1	TGTGCCAGCTCACTTACAGGGGGGACTGAAGCTTTCTTT	CASSLTGGTEAFF
-	-	TRBV28	TRBJ1-2	TGTGCCAGCAGTTTATGGGAGGACTTGGCCTATGGCTACACCTTC	CASSLWEDLAYGYTF